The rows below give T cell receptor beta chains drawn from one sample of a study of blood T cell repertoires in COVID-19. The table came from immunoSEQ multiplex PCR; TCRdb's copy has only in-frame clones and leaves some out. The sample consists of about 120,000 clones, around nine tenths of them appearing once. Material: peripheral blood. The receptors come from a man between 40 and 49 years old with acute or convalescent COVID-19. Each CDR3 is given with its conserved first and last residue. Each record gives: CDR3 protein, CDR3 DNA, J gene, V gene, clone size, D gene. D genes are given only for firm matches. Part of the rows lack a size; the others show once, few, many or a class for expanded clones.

CDR3aa: CASSTRLWGGGAYNEQFF
CDR3nt: TGTGCCAGCAGCACCCGTCTCTGGGGCGGGGGGGCGTACAATGAGCAGTTCTTC
j_gene: TRBJ2-1
v_gene: TRBV7-2
abundance: -
d_gene: TRBD2

CDR3aa: CASQPGDSPLHF
CDR3nt: TGTGCCTCTCAGCCAGGGGATTCACCCCTCCACTTT
j_gene: TRBJ1-6
v_gene: TRBV10-3
abundance: -
d_gene: -

CDR3aa: CASSSPFSGANVLTF
CDR3nt: TGTGCCAGCAGTTCCCCTTTCTCTGGGGCCAACGTCCTGACTTTC
j_gene: TRBJ2-6
v_gene: TRBV6-5
abundance: medium-sized
d_gene: -

CDR3aa: CASSIKETQYF
CDR3nt: TGTGCCAGCAGCATTAAAGAGACCCAGTACTTC
j_gene: TRBJ2-5
v_gene: TRBV11-2
abundance: -
d_gene: -

CDR3aa: CASSRTANYGYTF
CDR3nt: TGTGCCAGCAGTCGGACAGCTAACTATGGCTACACCTTC
j_gene: TRBJ1-2
v_gene: TRBV6-6
abundance: -
d_gene: -

CDR3aa: CASTKLRGSTEAFF
CDR3nt: TGTGCCAGCACCAAACTCAGGGGAAGCACTGAAGCTTTCTTT
j_gene: TRBJ1-1
v_gene: TRBV6-5
abundance: -
d_gene: -

CDR3aa: CASSPRLAGANTDTQYF
CDR3nt: TGTGCCAGCTCACCCCGACTAGCGGGGGCTAACACAGATACGCAGTATTTT
j_gene: TRBJ2-3
v_gene: TRBV18
abundance: few
d_gene: TRBD2

CDR3aa: CASSGPGQKTNYGYTF
CDR3nt: TGTGCCAGCAGCGGCCCGGGACAGAAGACTAACTATGGCTACACCTTC
j_gene: TRBJ1-2
v_gene: TRBV7-2
abundance: -
d_gene: TRBD1

CDR3aa: CASSHTSGKNYEQYF
CDR3nt: TGTGCCAGCAGCCATACTAGCGGAAAGAACTACGAGCAGTACTTC
j_gene: TRBJ2-7
v_gene: TRBV7-2
abundance: -
d_gene: TRBD2

CDR3aa: CAISGAGVSGGATSYNEQFF
CDR3nt: TGTGCCATCAGTGGGGCGGGTGTTAGCGGAGGGGCGACTTCCTACAATGAGCAGTTCTTC
j_gene: TRBJ2-1
v_gene: TRBV10-3
abundance: -
d_gene: -

CDR3aa: CASSSWTSDSYEQYF
CDR3nt: TGCGCCAGCAGCTCCTGGACTAGCGACTCCTACGAGCAGTACTTC
j_gene: TRBJ2-7
v_gene: TRBV5-1
abundance: once
d_gene: TRBD2

CDR3aa: CSVAHAGRTEAFF
CDR3nt: TGCAGCGTGGCACACGCAGGTAGGACTGAAGCTTTCTTT
j_gene: TRBJ1-1
v_gene: TRBV29-1
abundance: -
d_gene: -

CDR3aa: CASSTTGGQQPQHF
CDR3nt: TGTGCCAGTAGTACGACAGGGGGCCAACAGCCCCAGCATTTT
j_gene: TRBJ1-5
v_gene: TRBV19
abundance: -
d_gene: TRBD1

CDR3aa: CASSARGRMNTEAFF
CDR3nt: TGTGCCAGCAGCGCCAGGGGGCGCATGAACACTGAAGCTTTCTTT
j_gene: TRBJ1-1
v_gene: TRBV6-5
abundance: -
d_gene: TRBD1

CDR3aa: CASSVGTEETQYF
CDR3nt: TGTGCCAGCAGCGTAGGAACAGAAGAGACCCAGTACTTC
j_gene: TRBJ2-5
v_gene: TRBV9
abundance: few
d_gene: -

CDR3aa: CASSSTGTENTEAFF
CDR3nt: TGCGCCAGCAGCTCAACCGGGACAGAGAACACTGAAGCTTTCTTT
j_gene: TRBJ1-1
v_gene: TRBV5-1
abundance: few
d_gene: TRBD1

CDR3aa: CASMREVDEQYF
CDR3nt: TGTGCCAGCATGCGGGAAGTGGACGAGCAGTACTTC
j_gene: TRBJ2-7
v_gene: TRBV6-4
abundance: once
d_gene: -

CDR3aa: CASSTGTGGINIQYF
CDR3nt: TGTGCCAGCAGCACAGGGACAGGGGGTATCAACATTCAGTACTTC
j_gene: TRBJ2-4
v_gene: TRBV11-3
abundance: -
d_gene: TRBD1

CDR3aa: CASSSSGRAVGNEQFF
CDR3nt: TGCGCCAGCAGCTCGAGCGGGAGGGCCGTAGGTAATGAGCAGTTCTTC
j_gene: TRBJ2-1
v_gene: TRBV5-1
abundance: once
d_gene: TRBD2

CDR3aa: CASSPQTLANYGYTF
CDR3nt: TGTGCCAGCAGCCCCCAAACGCTAGCTAACTATGGCTACACCTTC
j_gene: TRBJ1-2
v_gene: TRBV7-2
abundance: -
d_gene: -

CDR3aa: CASSGKGVIATEAFF
CDR3nt: TGTGCCAGCTCCGGTAAGGGGGTTATTGCCACTGAAGCTTTCTTT
j_gene: TRBJ1-1
v_gene: TRBV18
abundance: -
d_gene: -

CDR3aa: CASSPGQGADTEAFF
CDR3nt: TGTGCCAGCTCACCCGGACAGGGGGCTGACACTGAAGCTTTCTTT
j_gene: TRBJ1-1
v_gene: TRBV18
abundance: -
d_gene: TRBD1

CDR3aa: CASSPTAGSPLHF
CDR3nt: TGTGCCAGCAGTCCTACTGCCGGTTCGCCCCTCCACTTT
j_gene: TRBJ1-6
v_gene: TRBV12-3/TRBV12-4
abundance: -
d_gene: -

CDR3aa: CASSADRYSNQPQHF
CDR3nt: TGTGCCAGTAGTGCCGACAGATATAGCAATCAGCCCCAGCATTTT
j_gene: TRBJ1-5
v_gene: TRBV19
abundance: -
d_gene: -

CDR3aa: CASSLRGSPLHF
CDR3nt: TGTGCCAGCAGCTTGCGAGGTTCACCCCTCCACTTT
j_gene: TRBJ1-6
v_gene: TRBV5-4
abundance: -
d_gene: -

CDR3aa: CASSQVIRPRQGQPQHF
CDR3nt: TGCGCCAGCAGCCAAGTGATAAGGCCTAGACAGGGACAGCCCCAGCATTTT
j_gene: TRBJ1-5
v_gene: TRBV4-1
abundance: -
d_gene: TRBD1

CDR3aa: CASSLTERGNTIYF
CDR3nt: TGTGCCAGCAGCTTGACAGAACGGGGAAACACCATATATTTT
j_gene: TRBJ1-3
v_gene: TRBV7-6
abundance: few
d_gene: -

CDR3aa: CASSSRLAGSDEQFF
CDR3nt: TGTGCCAGCAGTTCTAGACTAGCGGGTTCGGATGAGCAGTTCTTC
j_gene: TRBJ2-1
v_gene: TRBV7-8
abundance: -
d_gene: TRBD2

CDR3aa: CASSGNRGRSNTEAFF
CDR3nt: TGTGCCAGCTCGGGAAACAGGGGGAGGTCGAACACTGAAGCTTTCTTT
j_gene: TRBJ1-1
v_gene: TRBV5-6
abundance: -
d_gene: TRBD1

CDR3aa: CASSPKGQSYEQYF
CDR3nt: TGTGCCAGCTCACCAAAAGGACAGTCCTACGAGCAGTACTTC
j_gene: TRBJ2-7
v_gene: TRBV18
abundance: -
d_gene: -

CDR3aa: CASSYLVATEAFF
CDR3nt: TGTGCCAGCAGTTACCTCGTAGCTACTGAAGCTTTCTTT
j_gene: TRBJ1-1
v_gene: TRBV6-5
abundance: many
d_gene: -

CDR3aa: CASSWRTGGDEKLFF
CDR3nt: TGTGCCAGCAGCTGGAGGACAGGGGGCGATGAAAAACTGTTTTTT
j_gene: TRBJ1-4
v_gene: TRBV7-2
abundance: -
d_gene: TRBD1

CDR3aa: CASSLGGQNMNTEAFF
CDR3nt: TGTGCCAGCAGCTTAGGGGGACAGAACATGAACACTGAAGCTTTCTTT
j_gene: TRBJ1-1
v_gene: TRBV7-9
abundance: -
d_gene: TRBD1

CDR3aa: CASGKDRQTGEKLFF
CDR3nt: TGTGCCAGCGGGAAGGACAGACAGACGGGGGAAAAACTGTTTTTT
j_gene: TRBJ1-4
v_gene: TRBV5-4
abundance: -
d_gene: -

CDR3aa: CASSLTPSEYGYTF
CDR3nt: TGCGCCAGCAGCTTGACCCCCTCGGAGTATGGCTACACCTTC
j_gene: TRBJ1-2
v_gene: TRBV5-1
abundance: -
d_gene: -

CDR3aa: CASSPNHRGYNNEQFF
CDR3nt: TGTGCCAGCTCACCGAACCACAGGGGCTACAACAATGAGCAGTTCTTC
j_gene: TRBJ2-1
v_gene: TRBV18
abundance: -
d_gene: TRBD1

CDR3aa: CASSSGGGRGLNYGYTF
CDR3nt: TGTGCCAGCAGTTCCGGCGGGGGACGGGGGCTGAACTATGGCTACACCTTC
j_gene: TRBJ1-2
v_gene: TRBV27
abundance: -
d_gene: -

CDR3aa: CASSLGPGLAGSTDTQYF
CDR3nt: TGTGCCAGCAGCTTAGGCCCGGGACTAGCGGGAAGCACAGATACGCAGTATTTT
j_gene: TRBJ2-3
v_gene: TRBV11-2
abundance: -
d_gene: TRBD2

CDR3aa: CATWSPEANEQFF
CDR3nt: TGTGCCACCTGGTCCCCAGAGGCGAATGAGCAGTTCTTC
j_gene: TRBJ2-1
v_gene: TRBV6-4
abundance: -
d_gene: -

CDR3aa: CASTRSYNSPLHF
CDR3nt: TGTGCCAGCACGAGGTCATATAATTCACCCCTCCACTTT
j_gene: TRBJ1-6
v_gene: TRBV12-3/TRBV12-4
abundance: -
d_gene: -

CDR3aa: CAWSFTRDEQYF
CDR3nt: TGTGCCTGGAGTTTCACTAGAGACGAGCAGTACTTC
j_gene: TRBJ2-7
v_gene: TRBV30
abundance: -
d_gene: -

CDR3aa: CASSPRTGMGTEAFF
CDR3nt: TGTGCCAGTAGTCCCCGGACAGGGATGGGGACTGAAGCTTTCTTT
j_gene: TRBJ1-1
v_gene: TRBV19
abundance: -
d_gene: TRBD1

CDR3aa: CASSPGGLSTEAFF
CDR3nt: TGTGCCAGTAGTCCAGGGGGCTTAAGCACTGAAGCTTTCTTT
j_gene: TRBJ1-1
v_gene: TRBV19
abundance: -
d_gene: TRBD1

CDR3aa: CASSLEAGTGSYEQYF
CDR3nt: TGTGCCAGCAGCTTAGAGGCAGGGACTGGATCCTACGAGCAGTACTTC
j_gene: TRBJ2-7
v_gene: TRBV11-3
abundance: -
d_gene: -

CDR3aa: CASSPHRLSGGYTF
CDR3nt: TGTGCCAGCAGCCCTCACAGGTTGTCAGGTGGCTACACCTTC
j_gene: TRBJ1-2
v_gene: TRBV9
abundance: -
d_gene: -

CDR3aa: CASGDWLDEKLFF
CDR3nt: TGTGCCAGCGGGGACTGGCTCGATGAAAAACTGTTTTTT
j_gene: TRBJ1-4
v_gene: TRBV4-2
abundance: -
d_gene: -

CDR3aa: CASTHSGQRGLNQPQHF
CDR3nt: TGTGCCAGTACCCACTCCGGACAGCGGGGGCTTAATCAGCCCCAGCATTTT
j_gene: TRBJ1-5
v_gene: TRBV19
abundance: -
d_gene: -

CDR3aa: CASSSGQEANYGYTF
CDR3nt: TGTGCCAGCAGTTCCGGACAGGAAGCTAACTATGGCTACACCTTC
j_gene: TRBJ1-2
v_gene: TRBV6-5
abundance: -
d_gene: TRBD1

CDR3aa: CASSVGTGPGQPQHF
CDR3nt: TGTGCCAGCAGCGTAGGGACAGGGCCCGGTCAGCCCCAGCATTTT
j_gene: TRBJ1-5
v_gene: TRBV9
abundance: -
d_gene: TRBD1

CDR3aa: CASSRDRGPEKLFF
CDR3nt: TGTGCCAGCAGTCGGGACAGGGGGCCTGAAAAACTGTTTTTT
j_gene: TRBJ1-4
v_gene: TRBV3-1/TRBV3-2
abundance: -
d_gene: TRBD1

CDR3aa: CASSFAGYGYTF
CDR3nt: TGTGCCAGCAGTTTCGCGGGGTACGGCTACACCTTC
j_gene: TRBJ1-2
v_gene: TRBV12-3/TRBV12-4
abundance: once
d_gene: -

CDR3aa: CASSVAGGIYNEQFF
CDR3nt: TGTGCCAGCAGCGTAGCGGGGGGGATCTACAATGAGCAGTTCTTC
j_gene: TRBJ2-1
v_gene: TRBV5-4
abundance: -
d_gene: TRBD2

CDR3aa: CASSLAAGARDTQYF
CDR3nt: TGTGCCAGCAGCTTAGCAGCGGGAGCGAGGGATACGCAGTATTTT
j_gene: TRBJ2-3
v_gene: TRBV7-9
abundance: -
d_gene: TRBD2

CDR3aa: CASSIGLGQPYGYTF
CDR3nt: TGTGCCAGTAGTATAGGTTTAGGACAGCCCTATGGCTACACCTTC
j_gene: TRBJ1-2
v_gene: TRBV19
abundance: -
d_gene: -

CDR3aa: CSAGRTGGNYEQYF
CDR3nt: TGCAGCGCTGGACGGACAGGAGGAAACTACGAGCAGTACTTC
j_gene: TRBJ2-7
v_gene: TRBV29-1
abundance: -
d_gene: TRBD1

CDR3aa: CASSFPSGGTHTDTQYF
CDR3nt: TGCGCCAGCAGCTTTCCTAGCGGGGGGACACACACAGATACGCAGTATTTT
j_gene: TRBJ2-3
v_gene: TRBV5-1
abundance: -
d_gene: TRBD2

CDR3aa: CASSLAAGTYNSPLHF
CDR3nt: TGTGCCAGCAGCTTAGCAGCAGGGACCTATAATTCACCCCTCCACTTT
j_gene: TRBJ1-6
v_gene: TRBV7-9
abundance: -
d_gene: -